Listed below are T cell receptor beta chains from one sample, sequenced in a study of blood T cell repertoires in COVID-19. TCRdb keeps only in-frame clones here, not all; method: immunoSEQ multiplex PCR. The sample includes over 150,000 clones, approximately 84% of them seen just once. The sequencing input was peripheral blood. The source of these receptors is a woman aged 80 or older with COVID-19, enrolled during active disease. The CDR3 runs from the conserved cysteine through the conserved F or W. The order of the fields is D gene, V gene, clone size, J gene, CDR3 protein, CDR3 DNA. A D gene is named only where the DNA matches it firmly. Size values are once, few and many counts, or a class for expanded clones, and some rows have none.

D gene: TRBD1
V gene: TRBV7-8
clone size: NA
J gene: TRBJ1-6
CDR3 protein: CASSPRQGAYSPLHF
CDR3 DNA: TGTGCCAGCAGCCCAAGACAGGGGGCATATTCACCCCTCCACTTT

D gene: TRBD2
V gene: TRBV24-1
clone size: NA
J gene: TRBJ2-2
CDR3 protein: CATSDVASGGANTGELFF
CDR3 DNA: TGTGCCACCAGTGATGTGGCTAGCGGGGGCGCGAACACCGGGGAGCTGTTTTTT

D gene: NA
V gene: TRBV7-6
clone size: once
J gene: TRBJ1-3
CDR3 protein: CASSLDSLQWSSGNTIYF
CDR3 DNA: TGTGCCAGCAGCTTAGACTCCCTCCAGTGGAGCTCTGGAAACACCATATATTTT

D gene: NA
V gene: TRBV10-3
clone size: NA
J gene: TRBJ1-2
CDR3 protein: CAIRDFRANYGYTF
CDR3 DNA: TGTGCCATCAGGGACTTCCGGGCTAACTATGGCTACACCTTC

D gene: NA
V gene: TRBV27
clone size: NA
J gene: TRBJ2-2
CDR3 protein: CASSLLGRNTGELFF
CDR3 DNA: TGTGCCAGCAGTTTATTGGGGCGCAACACCGGGGAGCTGTTTTTT

D gene: TRBD2
V gene: TRBV5-1
clone size: NA
J gene: TRBJ2-3
CDR3 protein: CASSLRPGLAGSDTQYF
CDR3 DNA: TGCGCCAGCAGCCTCCGACCTGGACTAGCGGGATCAGATACGCAGTATTTT

D gene: TRBD1
V gene: TRBV18
clone size: NA
J gene: TRBJ2-1
CDR3 protein: CASSPTQQGWGVDEQFF
CDR3 DNA: TGTGCCAGCTCACCCACTCAACAGGGGTGGGGTGTAGATGAGCAGTTCTTC

D gene: TRBD1
V gene: TRBV3-1/TRBV3-2
clone size: NA
J gene: TRBJ2-5
CDR3 protein: CASSRDRGETQYF
CDR3 DNA: TGTGCCAGCAGCCGGGACAGGGGAGAGACCCAGTACTTC

D gene: TRBD1
V gene: TRBV9
clone size: NA
J gene: TRBJ2-7
CDR3 protein: CASSPGQGGEQYF
CDR3 DNA: TGTGCCAGCAGCCCGGGACAGGGAGGCGAGCAGTACTTC

D gene: NA
V gene: TRBV27
clone size: NA
J gene: TRBJ2-1
CDR3 protein: CASSLLRTDNEQFF
CDR3 DNA: TGTGCCAGCAGTTTATTGAGGACTGACAATGAGCAGTTCTTC

D gene: TRBD1
V gene: TRBV5-4
clone size: NA
J gene: TRBJ1-6
CDR3 protein: CASSLDRGFNSPLHF
CDR3 DNA: TGTGCCAGCAGTCTAGACAGGGGATTTAATTCACCCCTCCACTTT

D gene: NA
V gene: TRBV28
clone size: NA
J gene: TRBJ1-2
CDR3 protein: CASSLSRGGYGYTF
CDR3 DNA: TGTGCCAGCAGTTTGTCCAGAGGGGGCTATGGCTACACCTTC

D gene: NA
V gene: TRBV2
clone size: NA
J gene: TRBJ2-2
CDR3 protein: CASRVLASGELFF
CDR3 DNA: TGTGCCAGCAGGGTACTAGCCTCCGGGGAGCTGTTTTTT

D gene: TRBD1
V gene: TRBV5-6
clone size: NA
J gene: TRBJ2-7
CDR3 protein: CASSPTGTGIYEQYF
CDR3 DNA: TGTGCCAGCAGCCCAACCGGGACAGGGATCTACGAGCAGTACTTC

D gene: TRBD2
V gene: TRBV9
clone size: NA
J gene: TRBJ2-7
CDR3 protein: CAGGPGQRTSGSSYEQYF
CDR3 DNA: TGTGCCGGGGGGCCGGGACAACGGACTAGCGGGAGCTCCTACGAGCAGTACTTC

D gene: TRBD1
V gene: TRBV3-1/TRBV3-2
clone size: NA
J gene: TRBJ2-5
CDR3 protein: CASSPGQGAWETQYF
CDR3 DNA: TGTGCCAGCAGCCCCGGACAGGGGGCATGGGAGACCCAGTACTTC

D gene: NA
V gene: TRBV6-4
clone size: few
J gene: TRBJ2-1
CDR3 protein: CASSTILGSEQFF
CDR3 DNA: TGTGCCAGCAGTACAATACTAGGGAGTGAGCAGTTCTTC

D gene: NA
V gene: TRBV29-1
clone size: NA
J gene: TRBJ1-2
CDR3 protein: CSVAREGVSYGYTF
CDR3 DNA: TGCAGCGTTGCAAGGGAGGGGGTCAGCTATGGCTACACCTTC

D gene: NA
V gene: TRBV18
clone size: NA
J gene: TRBJ1-2
CDR3 protein: CASSPGVYGYTF
CDR3 DNA: TGTGCCAGCTCACCGGGCGTCTATGGCTACACCTTC

D gene: TRBD2
V gene: TRBV7-9
clone size: NA
J gene: TRBJ2-5
CDR3 protein: CASSPGRLAGNQETQYF
CDR3 DNA: TGTGCCAGCAGCCCGGGTCGACTAGCGGGAAATCAAGAGACCCAGTACTTC

D gene: TRBD1
V gene: TRBV18
clone size: NA
J gene: TRBJ2-6
CDR3 protein: CASSPWGTTGDGANVLTF
CDR3 DNA: TGTGCCAGCTCACCATGGGGGACGACAGGGGACGGGGCCAACGTCCTGACTTTC

D gene: NA
V gene: TRBV6-5
clone size: NA
J gene: TRBJ2-1
CDR3 protein: CASRTGNEQFF
CDR3 DNA: TGTGCCAGCAGGACAGGAAATGAGCAGTTCTTC

D gene: TRBD1
V gene: TRBV7-9
clone size: few
J gene: TRBJ1-2
CDR3 protein: CASSPSTGGSGGYTF
CDR3 DNA: TGTGCCAGCAGCCCCTCGACAGGGGGATCGGGAGGCTACACCTTC

D gene: NA
V gene: TRBV11-2
clone size: NA
J gene: TRBJ2-5
CDR3 protein: CASSQFSGFGTQYF
CDR3 DNA: TGTGCCAGCAGCCAGTTTTCGGGGTTCGGGACCCAGTACTTC

D gene: TRBD1
V gene: TRBV28
clone size: NA
J gene: TRBJ1-2
CDR3 protein: CASRRQGYGYTF
CDR3 DNA: TGTGCCAGCAGACGACAGGGGTACGGCTACACCTTC

D gene: NA
V gene: TRBV19
clone size: NA
J gene: TRBJ2-4
CDR3 protein: CASSRSRQIHLAKNIQYF
CDR3 DNA: TGTGCCAGTAGTAGAAGCAGACAAATCCACTTAGCCAAAAACATTCAGTACTTC